This TCR beta chain was recovered during a study of OX40 agonist ivuxolimab in advanced cancers. Background on the study: Patients in dose escalation had liver, melanoma, kidney or head and neck cancers. With a range of roughly 20 to 79, age averaged about 58 years, and 75% to 90% were male.

This CDR3 has 15 amino acids. Germline V lookup: CDR1 SGHRS, CDR2 YFSETQ. Between the trimmed V and J ends, which lost 2 bases and 1 base, there was a span of 10 bases. This table comes from immunoSEQ multiplex PCR, and its TCRdb copy is limited to in-frame clones, with some not included. The top ten hold around 1.5% of the sample, which has about 55,000 clones, roughly 90% seen once. The chain carries TRBV5-1 and TRBJ1-3, with D possibly TRBD1 on 6 matching bases. The sequenced sample was CD4+ or CD8+ T cells sorted from blood, obtained in a trial of the OX40 agonist ivuxolimab. The origin of this receptor is an adult with an advanced solid tumor such as melanoma, head and neck, liver or kidney cancer. CDR3 residues: CASSFDDRSGNTIYF. In DNA, the CDR3 is TGCGCCAGCAGCTTTGACGACAGGTCTGGAAACACCATATATTTT.